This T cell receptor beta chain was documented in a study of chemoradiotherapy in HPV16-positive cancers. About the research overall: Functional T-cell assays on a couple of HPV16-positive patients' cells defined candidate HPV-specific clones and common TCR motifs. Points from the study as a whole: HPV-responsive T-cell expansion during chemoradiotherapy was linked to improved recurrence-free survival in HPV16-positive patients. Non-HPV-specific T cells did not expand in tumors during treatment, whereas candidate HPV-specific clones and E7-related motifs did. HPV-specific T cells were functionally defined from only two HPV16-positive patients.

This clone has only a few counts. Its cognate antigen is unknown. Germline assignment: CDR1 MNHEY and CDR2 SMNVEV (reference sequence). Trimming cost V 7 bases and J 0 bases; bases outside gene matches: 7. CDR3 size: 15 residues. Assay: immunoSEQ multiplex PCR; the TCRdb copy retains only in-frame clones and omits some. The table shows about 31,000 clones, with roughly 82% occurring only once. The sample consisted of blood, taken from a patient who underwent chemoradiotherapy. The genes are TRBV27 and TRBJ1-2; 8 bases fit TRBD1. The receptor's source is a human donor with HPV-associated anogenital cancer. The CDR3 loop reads CASITGGGANYGYTF. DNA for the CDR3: TGTGCCAGCATTACAGGGGGGGGAGCTAACTATGGCTACACCTTC.